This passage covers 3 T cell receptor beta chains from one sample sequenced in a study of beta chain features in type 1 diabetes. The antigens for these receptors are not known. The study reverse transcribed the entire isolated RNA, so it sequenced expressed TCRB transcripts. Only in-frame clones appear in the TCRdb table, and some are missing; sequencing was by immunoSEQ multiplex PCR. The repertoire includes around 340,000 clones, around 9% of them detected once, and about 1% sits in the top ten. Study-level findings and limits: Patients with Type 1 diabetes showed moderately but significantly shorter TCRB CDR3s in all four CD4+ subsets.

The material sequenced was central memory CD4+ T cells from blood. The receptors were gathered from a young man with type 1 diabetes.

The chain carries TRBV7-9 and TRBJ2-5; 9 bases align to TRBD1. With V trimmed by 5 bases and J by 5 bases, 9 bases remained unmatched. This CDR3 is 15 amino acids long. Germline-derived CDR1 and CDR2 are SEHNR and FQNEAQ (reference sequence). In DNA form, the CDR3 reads TGTGCCAGCAGCCCGGATACAGGGGGCGCGGAGACCCAGTACTTC. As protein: CASSPDTGGAETQYF.

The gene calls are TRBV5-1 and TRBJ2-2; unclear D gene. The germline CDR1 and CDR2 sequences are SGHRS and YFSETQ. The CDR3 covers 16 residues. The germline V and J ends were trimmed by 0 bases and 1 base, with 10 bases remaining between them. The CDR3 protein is CASSLGIGLNTGELFF. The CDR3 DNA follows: TGCGCCAGCAGCTTGGGAATCGGGCTGAACACCGGGGAGCTGTTTTTT.

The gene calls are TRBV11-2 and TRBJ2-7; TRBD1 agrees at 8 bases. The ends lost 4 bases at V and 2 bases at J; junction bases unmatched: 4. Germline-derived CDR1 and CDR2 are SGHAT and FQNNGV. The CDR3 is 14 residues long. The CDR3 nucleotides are TGTGCCAGCAGCTCGACAGGGGTCGCCTACGAGCAGTACTTC. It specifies CASSSTGVAYEQYF.